The rows below give T cell receptor beta chains drawn from one sample of a study of CD8+CD57+ T cells in acquired aplastic anemia. TCRdb re-analysed the reads in MiXCR, keeping a single row per CDR3 protein. Of some 150,000 distinct CDR3 sequences listed, around 41% are singletons. Source material: sorted CD4+, CD8+, or CD8+CD57+ T cells (not recorded which) from PBMCs. Receptor source: a human donor in good health, serving as a control. CDR3s include the opening cysteine and the closing phenylalanine or tryptophan. The D gene is left open where the match is weak. Size is stated for part of the rows, as once, few or many counts, or as a class when the clone is expanded.

-	TRBJ1-4	TRBV6-1	-	TGTGCCAGTAAACCGGACGGGTCGCGGTGGGAAAAACTGTTTTTT	CASKPDGSRWEKLFF
-	TRBJ2-2	TRBV12-3/TRBV12-4	many	TGTGCCAGCATCCCAGGGGGGTACACCGGGGAGCTGTTTTTT	CASIPGGYTGELFF
-	TRBJ1-1	TRBV25-1	-	TGTGCCAGCAGCTTAGTACGGAACACTGAAGCTTTCTTT	CASSLVRNTEAFF
-	TRBJ1-1	TRBV2	-	TGTGCCAGCATAGCCAGGAACACTGAAGCTTTCTTT	CASIARNTEAFF
TRBD1	TRBJ1-1	TRBV7-2	once	TGTACCAGCAGCTTAGACAGGGGGCTCGCTGGAGCTTTCTTT	CTSSLDRGLAGAFF
TRBD2	TRBJ2-5	TRBV7-2	-	TGTGCCAGCAGACGAGCGGGAGCAGAGACCCAGTACTTC	CASRRAGAETQYF
-	TRBJ2-2	TRBV24-1	many	TGTGCCACCAGTGCGACAGGGACTTATGGGGAGCTGTTTTTT	CATSATGTYGELFF
-	TRBJ2-3	TRBV5-1	many	TGCGCCAGCAGCTCGAGCGTAGGCGATACGCAGTATTTT	CASSSSVGDTQYF
TRBD1	TRBJ2-7	TRBV15	few	TGTGCCACCAGCAGAGATCGGACAGGGCTGCCCTACGAGCAGTACTTC	CATSRDRTGLPYEQYF
-	TRBJ1-2	TRBV7-8	-	TGTGCCAGCAGCTCGGAAACAGGGCGCTATGGCTACACCTTC	CASSSETGRYGYTF
-	TRBJ1-5	TRBV2	many	TGTGCCGGCAGTGAAGGCACGCCCACCAATCAGCCCCAGCATTTT	CAGSEGTPTNQPQHF
-	TRBJ1-2	TRBV20-1	-	TGCAGTGCCGCGGACAGATTCTATGGCTACACCTTC	CSAADRFYGYTF
-	TRBJ2-7	TRBV20-1	many	TGCAGTGCTAGAGTAGACAGGACGAGCTCCTACGAGCAGTACTTC	CSARVDRTSSYEQYF
TRBD2	TRBJ2-1	TRBV27	-	TGTGCCAGCACTAAGGGACTAGCGGGGGGGCGAGTTGAGCAGTTCTTC	CASTKGLAGGRVEQFF
-	TRBJ1-4	TRBV2	-	TGTGCCAGCAGTGAAGAACAGGGAACTGAAAAACTGTTTTTT	CASSEEQGTEKLFF
-	TRBJ2-3	TRBV5-1	few	TGCGCCAGCAGCTTGGATTGGGCAGGGTCAGATACGCAGTATTTT	CASSLDWAGSDTQYF
-	TRBJ1-1	TRBV6-5	-	TGTGCCAGCAGTACCCCTGGACTTTTTGGGAACACTGAAGCTTGCTTT	CASSTPGLFGNTEACF
TRBD1	TRBJ2-7	TRBV15	-	TGTGCCACCAGCAGAGGGAGGCCGGGACAGGGAAAGGCCTACGAGCAGTACTTC	CATSRGRPGQGKAYEQYF
-	TRBJ2-7	TRBV25-1	once	TGTGCCAGCAGTGACCTTCCTAGCCCCCCACCCTACGAGCAGTACTTC	CASSDLPSPPPYEQYF
-	TRBJ1-5	TRBV19	-	TGTGCCAGTAGTTCGACAGTTAATCAGCCCCAGCATTTT	CASSSTVNQPQHF
-	TRBJ1-2	TRBV20-1	-	TGCAGTGCTATCTCCACAGGGACTAACTATGGCTACACCTTC	CSAISTGTNYGYTF
TRBD1	TRBJ1-1	TRBV2	-	TGTGCCAGCAGCGGACAGGGGGCGCAGACTGAAGCTTTCTTT	CASSGQGAQTEAFF
-	TRBJ2-2	TRBV30	few	TGTGCCTGGAGTGTAGGGGGTTACACCGGGGAGCTGTTTTTT	CAWSVGGYTGELFF
TRBD1	TRBJ2-7	TRBV6-1	many	TGTGCCAGCAGCAAACCGGACAGGGTTGGGGAGCAGTACTTC	CASSKPDRVGEQYF
TRBD1	TRBJ2-7	TRBV27	many	TGTGCCAGCAGTTCCGAGGTTCCTGGGACAGGGGCCCACGAGCAGTACTTC	CASSSEVPGTGAHEQYF
TRBD2	TRBJ2-1	TRBV13	many	TGTGCCAGCAGCTTAGGACTAGCGGGAGCGTTAAGCTCCTACAATGAGCAGTTCTTC	CASSLGLAGALSSYNEQFF
-	TRBJ1-1	TRBV20-1	-	TGCAGTGCTAGCGGGATTTTAGGTCACACTGAAGCTTTCTTT	CSASGILGHTEAFF
-	TRBJ1-5	TRBV4-2	-	TGTGCCAGTTCGCTCTCGGGTGGGAGCAATCAGCCCCAGCATTTT	CASSLSGGSNQPQHF
TRBD1	TRBJ2-3	TRBV7-2	-	TGTGCCAGCAGCACGGGACAGGGGACAGATACGCAGTATTTT	CASSTGQGTDTQYF
-	TRBJ2-2	TRBV7-9	many	TGTGCCAGCAGCCGTCTTGGGGAGGCGACCGGGGAGCTGTTTTTT	CASSRLGEATGELFF
-	TRBJ1-5	TRBV7-6	-	TGTGCCAGCAGCTGGACCTCCAATCAGCCCCAGCATTTT	CASSWTSNQPQHF
-	TRBJ2-5	TRBV5-1	many	TGCGCCAGCAGCTTTGACCAAGAGACCCAGTACTTC	CASSFDQETQYF
-	TRBJ2-6	TRBV14	many	TGTGCCAGCAGCCAAGGGACTAACCAGGGCAGGGCCAACGTCCTGACTTTC	CASSQGTNQGRANVLTF
TRBD1	TRBJ1-2	TRBV30	few	TGTGCCTGGGGGGGGACAGGGCCATCTAACTATGGCTACACCTTC	CAWGGTGPSNYGYTF
TRBD1	TRBJ1-4	TRBV5-1	many	TGCGCCAGCACTTCGGGACAGGGGGCCGCCTATGAAAAACTGTTTTTT	CASTSGQGAAYEKLFF
-	TRBJ1-2	TRBV20-1	-	TGCAGTGCTAGAGATGATAGGGGGAACTATGGCTACACCTTC	CSARDDRGNYGYTF
-	TRBJ1-2	TRBV20-1	many	TGCAGTGCTCGTACGGGTTATTCCCCCGATGGCTACACCTTC	CSARTGYSPDGYTF
TRBD2	TRBJ2-3	TRBV6-1	-	TGTGCCAGCAGCCGCGGGGGGGTTCGAACAGATACGCAGTATTTT	CASSRGGVRTDTQYF
-	TRBJ2-7	TRBV6-1	many	TGTGCCAGCAGGAGGAGGGAATACGAGCAGTACTTC	CASRRREYEQYF
-	TRBJ1-1	TRBV10-3	-	TGTGCCATCAGTGAGGCTAACACTGAAGCTTTCTTT	CAISEANTEAFF
-	TRBJ1-3	TRBV2	medium-sized	TGTGCCAGCAGTAACAAGAGAAACACCATATATTTT	CASSNKRNTIYF
TRBD1	TRBJ1-5	TRBV6-1	-	TGTGCCAGCAGCGAAGGACAGGGCTTAGGGCAGCCCCAGCATTTT	CASSEGQGLGQPQHF
-	TRBJ1-2	TRBV2	-	TGTGCCAGCAGTGTTCGACGGGACTATGGCTACACCTTC	CASSVRRDYGYTF
TRBD1	TRBJ2-7	TRBV11-1	many	TGTGCCAGCAGCCCCGGACAGGGTCGTACCTACGAGCAGTACTTC	CASSPGQGRTYEQYF
-	TRBJ2-7	TRBV24-1	-	TGTGCCACCCAAGGGGGTGGAACCTACGAGCAGTACTTC	CATQGGGTYEQYF
-	TRBJ1-2	TRBV25-1	-	TGTGCCAGCGATTCCGGGACCCGAAACTATGGCTACACCTTC	CASDSGTRNYGYTF
TRBD1	TRBJ1-2	TRBV24-1	-	TGTGCCACCAGTGATGGGACAGGGCAGGCTGGCTACACCTTC	CATSDGTGQAGYTF
-	TRBJ1-6	TRBV5-1	many	TGCGCCAGCCGACAATACGGGAGTTATAATTCACCCCTCCACTTT	CASRQYGSYNSPLHF
-	TRBJ2-7	TRBV10-3	-	TGTGCCATCAGTGAGCCGTTTCGCGACGAGCAGTACTTC	CAISEPFRDEQYF
-	TRBJ2-7	TRBV19	-	TGTGCCAGTAGTATCGGCAGGGAGTTAACCTACGAGCAGTACTTC	CASSIGRELTYEQYF
-	TRBJ2-7	TRBV29-1	many	TGCAGCGGCCGAACTTCACAGGGAGGCGAGCAGTACTTC	CSGRTSQGGEQYF
TRBD2	TRBJ2-5	TRBV15	many	TGTGCCACCAGCAGAGATGAGACTAGCGGGTGGATTCAAGAGACCCAGTACTTC	CATSRDETSGWIQETQYF
-	TRBJ1-4	TRBV7-9	-	TGTGCCAGCAGCCACCCGGGGGCGGGGAGGGAACTGTTTTTT	CASSHPGAGRELFF
-	TRBJ1-1	TRBV11-2	once	TGTGCCAGCAGCTTAGTCCGGGCCCAGGACACTGAAGCTTTCTTT	CASSLVRAQDTEAFF
-	TRBJ1-2	TRBV4-2	many	TGTGCCAGCAGCCAAGAACAACAGCTAAACTATGGCTACACCTTC	CASSQEQQLNYGYTF